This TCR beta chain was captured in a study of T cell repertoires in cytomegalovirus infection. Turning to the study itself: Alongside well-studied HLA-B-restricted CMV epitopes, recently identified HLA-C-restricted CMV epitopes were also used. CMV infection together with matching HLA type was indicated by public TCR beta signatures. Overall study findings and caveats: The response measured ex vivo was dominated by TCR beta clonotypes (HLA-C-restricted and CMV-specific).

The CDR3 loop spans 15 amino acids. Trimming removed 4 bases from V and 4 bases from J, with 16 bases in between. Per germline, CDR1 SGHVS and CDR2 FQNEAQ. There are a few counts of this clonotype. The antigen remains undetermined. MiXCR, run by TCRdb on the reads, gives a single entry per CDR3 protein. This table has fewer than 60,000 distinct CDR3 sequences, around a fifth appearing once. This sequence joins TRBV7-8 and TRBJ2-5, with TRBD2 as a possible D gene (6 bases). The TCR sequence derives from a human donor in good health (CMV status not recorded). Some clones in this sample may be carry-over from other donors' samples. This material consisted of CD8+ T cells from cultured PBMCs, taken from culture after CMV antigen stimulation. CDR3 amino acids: CASSSGGAERETQYF. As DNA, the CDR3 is TGTGCCAGCAGCTCCGGGGGAGCCGAGAGAGAGACCCAGTACTTC.